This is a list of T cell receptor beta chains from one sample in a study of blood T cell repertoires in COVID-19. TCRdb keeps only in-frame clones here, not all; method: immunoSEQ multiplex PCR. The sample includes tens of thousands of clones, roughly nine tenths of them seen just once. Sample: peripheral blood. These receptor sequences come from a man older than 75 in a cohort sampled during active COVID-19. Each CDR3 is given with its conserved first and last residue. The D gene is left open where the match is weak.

CDR3: CASSLQGAVGTEAFF
V: TRBV11-1
J: TRBJ1-1
D: TRBD1

CDR3: CASSVAQGGNEKLFF
V: TRBV9
J: TRBJ1-4
D: NA

CDR3: CASSYTGQLSYEQYF
V: TRBV6-5
J: TRBJ2-7
D: NA

CDR3: CASSAGTGYTF
V: TRBV9
J: TRBJ1-2
D: NA

CDR3: CASSFPPGQGNYGYTF
V: TRBV7-9
J: TRBJ1-2
D: TRBD1

CDR3: CASSWGTGGLYNYGYTF
V: TRBV5-1
J: TRBJ1-2
D: TRBD1

CDR3: CAISESTGGKETQYF
V: TRBV10-3
J: TRBJ2-5
D: TRBD1

CDR3: CASSSTAGTGGGNTIYF
V: TRBV5-1
J: TRBJ1-3
D: TRBD1

CDR3: CASRNLGQGEGGELFF
V: TRBV7-8
J: TRBJ2-2
D: TRBD1

CDR3: CASSRDREYGYTF
V: TRBV7-9
J: TRBJ1-2
D: TRBD1

CDR3: CASSLFGLAGETQYF
V: TRBV11-2
J: TRBJ2-5
D: TRBD2

CDR3: CAWSVRLGGTDTQYF
V: TRBV30
J: TRBJ2-3
D: NA

CDR3: CASSSFTSTDTQYF
V: TRBV27
J: TRBJ2-3
D: NA

CDR3: CASSLGGGSNSPLHF
V: TRBV5-1
J: TRBJ1-6
D: NA

CDR3: CASNRLNQPQHF
V: TRBV2
J: TRBJ1-5
D: NA

CDR3: CASSLEVRGRAEAFF
V: TRBV7-6
J: TRBJ1-1
D: NA

CDR3: CASSLSGTANTEAFF
V: TRBV27
J: TRBJ1-1
D: TRBD1

CDR3: CATSRRSGTSGFSYNEQFF
V: TRBV15
J: TRBJ2-1
D: TRBD2

CDR3: CASSQGYAGGFTYNEQFF
V: TRBV3-1/TRBV3-2
J: TRBJ2-1
D: TRBD2

CDR3: CASSLEGGPSSVAQYF
V: TRBV5-4
J: TRBJ2-5
D: NA

CDR3: CASSSAGTGAYEQYF
V: TRBV7-8
J: TRBJ2-7
D: TRBD1

CDR3: CASSSGTHLEQYF
V: TRBV18
J: TRBJ2-7
D: NA

CDR3: CASSRGGQGNNEQFF
V: TRBV6-6
J: TRBJ2-1
D: TRBD1

CDR3: CASSLSLRDRRESGYTF
V: TRBV27
J: TRBJ1-2
D: NA

CDR3: CASSLVWGERTDTQYF
V: TRBV7-2
J: TRBJ2-3
D: NA

CDR3: CASRQATGGRAGELFF
V: TRBV5-4
J: TRBJ2-2
D: TRBD1

CDR3: CASRTTSITRETQYF
V: TRBV7-2
J: TRBJ2-5
D: NA

CDR3: CASSSFRLGYEQYF
V: TRBV6-2/TRBV6-3
J: TRBJ2-7
D: NA

CDR3: CASSEGVGSPLHF
V: TRBV19
J: TRBJ1-6
D: NA

CDR3: CASSEGRDTEAFF
V: TRBV6-4
J: TRBJ1-1
D: NA

CDR3: CASSQTRGINEQYF
V: TRBV6-5
J: TRBJ2-7
D: NA

CDR3: CASSSWGPFDRGPGNTIYF
V: TRBV5-5
J: TRBJ1-3
D: TRBD1

CDR3: CASSLEEGSAYEQYF
V: TRBV7-6
J: TRBJ2-7
D: NA

CDR3: CASTPRTGRTEAFF
V: TRBV6-6
J: TRBJ1-1
D: NA

CDR3: CASSSRQGNTGELFF
V: TRBV5-1
J: TRBJ2-2
D: TRBD1

CDR3: CASSVGQSYGYTF
V: TRBV5-1
J: TRBJ1-2
D: TRBD1

CDR3: CASSPSGSSTYNEQFF
V: TRBV5-4
J: TRBJ2-1
D: TRBD2

CDR3: CASRPQGFGYEQYF
V: TRBV6-5
J: TRBJ2-7
D: NA

CDR3: CATEPSTGDTGELFF
V: TRBV10-3
J: TRBJ2-2
D: TRBD1

CDR3: CASSPSWPPRTGELFF
V: TRBV27
J: TRBJ2-2
D: NA

CDR3: CASSPNRFRGNTIYF
V: TRBV7-9
J: TRBJ1-3
D: NA

CDR3: CASSPDRARGYTF
V: TRBV5-4
J: TRBJ1-2
D: TRBD1

CDR3: CASSEARQSYGYTF
V: TRBV2
J: TRBJ1-2
D: NA

CDR3: CASRPSGSDEKLFF
V: TRBV7-9
J: TRBJ1-4
D: NA